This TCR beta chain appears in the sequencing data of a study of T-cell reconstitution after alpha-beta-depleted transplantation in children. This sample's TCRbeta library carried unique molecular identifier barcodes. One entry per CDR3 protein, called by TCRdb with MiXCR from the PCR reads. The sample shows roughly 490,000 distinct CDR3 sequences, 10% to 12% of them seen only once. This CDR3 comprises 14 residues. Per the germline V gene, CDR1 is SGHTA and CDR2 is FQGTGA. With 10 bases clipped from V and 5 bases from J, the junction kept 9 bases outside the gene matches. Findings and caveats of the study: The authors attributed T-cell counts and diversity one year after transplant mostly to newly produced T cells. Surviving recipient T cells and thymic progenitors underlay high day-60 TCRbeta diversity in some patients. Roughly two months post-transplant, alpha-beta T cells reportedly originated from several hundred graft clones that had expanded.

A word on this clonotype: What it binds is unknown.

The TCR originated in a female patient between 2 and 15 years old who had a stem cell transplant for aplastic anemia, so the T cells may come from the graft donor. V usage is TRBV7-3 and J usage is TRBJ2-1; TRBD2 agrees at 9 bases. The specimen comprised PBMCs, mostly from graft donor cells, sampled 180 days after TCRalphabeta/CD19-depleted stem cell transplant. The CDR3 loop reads CATAGGRLNNEQFF. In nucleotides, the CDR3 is TGTGCCACAGCGGGGGGACGTCTCAACAATGAGCAGTTCTTC.